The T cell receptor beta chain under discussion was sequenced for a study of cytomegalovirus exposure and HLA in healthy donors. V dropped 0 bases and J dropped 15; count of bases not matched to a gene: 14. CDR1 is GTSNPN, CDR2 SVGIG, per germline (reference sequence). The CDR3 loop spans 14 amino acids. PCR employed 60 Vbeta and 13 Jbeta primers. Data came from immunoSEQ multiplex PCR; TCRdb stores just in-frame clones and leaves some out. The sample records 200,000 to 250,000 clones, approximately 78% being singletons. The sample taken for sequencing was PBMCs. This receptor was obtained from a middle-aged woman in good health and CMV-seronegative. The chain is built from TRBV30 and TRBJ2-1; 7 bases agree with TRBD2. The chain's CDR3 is CAWSVEFAGALGFF. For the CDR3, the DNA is TGTGCCTGGAGTGTAGAATTTGCGGGAGCCCTTGGGTTCTTC.